Each of the 15 T cell receptor beta chains below was sequenced from the same sample in a study of T cell repertoires in cytomegalovirus infection. TCRdb recomputed calls from the reads with MiXCR, one row per CDR3 protein. The sample records some 350,000 distinct CDR3 sequences, almost 30% being singletons. These TCRs are of unknown antigen specificity. Sequences were derived from cultured PBMCs, sampled from culture after CMV antigen stimulation. These receptors were obtained from a human donor in good health (CMV status not recorded). Some clones in this sample may be carry-over from other donors' samples.

The chain carries TRBV5-6 and TRBJ1-6; unclear D gene. The CDR3 contains 13 residues. Germline V gene data show CDR1 as SGHDT and CDR2 as YYEEEE. Trimming shortened V by 0 bases and J by 10 bases, and 8 bases separated the two germline ends. Here the CDR3 reads CASSLEYNSPLHF. CDR3 nucleotide sequence: TGTGCCAGCAGCTTGGAGTACAACTCACCCCTCCACTTT.

The chain joins TRBV20-1 to TRBJ1-1; no clear D gene. V was cut by 5 bases and J by 6 bases, with 16 bases left in between. CDR3 length: 13 amino acids. The germline V gene has CDR1 DFQATT and CDR2 SNEGSKA (reference sequence). CDR3 residues: CSAAGRGRAEAFF. CDR3 DNA: TGCAGTGCTGCGGGCCGGGGTCGGGCTGAAGCTTTCTTT.

As regards this clonotype: The CDR3 does not close with the conserved phenylalanine or tryptophan, likely indicating a read error. This rearrangement joins TRBV7-9 to TRBJ2-1; 7 bases agree with TRBD2. Trimming removed 5 bases from V and 8 bases from J; junction bases left unmatched: 18. Germline V lookup: CDR1 SEHNR, CDR2 FQNEAQ (reference sequence). The CDR3 length is 17 residues. This CDR3 is CASSPPRRRGRVDEQFS. In nucleotides, the CDR3 is TGTGCCAGCAGCCCCCCTCGGAGGCGCGGGAGAGTCGATGAGCAGTTCTCC.

The chain combines TRBV5-4 with TRBJ2-3; the match to TRBD2 covers 8 bases. The CDR3 has 14 amino acids. Per the germline V gene, CDR1 is SGHNT and CDR2 is YYREEE (reference sequence). With 7 bases clipped from V and 0 bases from J, the junction kept 4 bases outside the gene matches. CDR3 amino acids: CASPGGQSTDTQYF. The CDR3 DNA follows: TGTGCCAGCCCGGGAGGGCAGAGCACAGATACGCAGTATTTT.

V usage is TRBV5-1 and J usage is TRBJ2-7, with D tentatively TRBD2 (6 bases). The CDR3 loop spans 15 amino acids. The germline V and J ends were trimmed by 5 bases and 3 bases, with 18 bases remaining between them. Germline V gene data show CDR1 as SGHRS and CDR2 as YFSETQ. The CDR3 nucleotides are TGCGCCAGCAGACCAGTCGGGGGTCCGATCTACGAGCAGTACTTC. Translated: CASRPVGGPIYEQYF.

V usage is TRBV28 and J usage is TRBJ2-7; possible D gene TRBD2, 6 bases. V was pared by 7 bases and J by 3 bases, with 19 bases between. Looked up from germline, CDR1 is MDHEN and CDR2 is SYDVKM. The CDR3 length is 15 residues. The CDR3 is CASTSPGLLGYEQYF. In DNA form, the CDR3 reads TGTGCCAGCACCTCCCCGGGACTCCTTGGCTACGAGCAGTACTTC.

The CDR3: CASSLTLGTISEAFF. CDR3 in DNA: TGTGCCAGCAGTTTGACCTTGGGGACGATATCTGAAGCTTTCTTT. The chain recombines TRBV6-5 with TRBJ1-1, with a weak D call TRBD1 (5 bases). The ends were cut back, 4 bases at V and 6 bases at J, with 18 bases in the middle. The CDR3 length is 15 residues. Germline V CDR1 and CDR2: MNHEY, SVGAGI.

This clonotype was counted ten times or more. The CDR3 reads CASSFSSNQPQHF. The CDR3 nucleotides read TGTGCCAGCAGCTTTTCCAGCAATCAGCCCCAGCATTTT. V is TRBV7-6 and J is TRBJ1-5; D call uncertain. This CDR3 has 13 amino acids. V was pared by 3 bases and J by 1 base, with 4 bases between. CDR1 SGHVS and CDR2 FNYEAQ come from the germline V gene.

This clonotype has just a few counts. The J gene is TRBJ2-1, the V gene TRBV7-6; 9 nucleotides align to TRBD2. The CDR3 is 15 residues long. Trimming cost V 5 bases and J 10 bases; bases outside gene matches: 12. Germline V gene sequence: CDR1 SGHVS, CDR2 FNYEAQ. This chain's CDR3 is CASSPLAGGPVEQFF. For the CDR3, the DNA is TGTGCCAGCAGCCCCCTGGCGGGAGGGCCGGTAGAGCAGTTCTTC.

The chain uses TRBV20-1 and TRBJ2-7; maybe TRBD1 (5 bases). The CDR3 runs 18 residues. CDR1 DFQATT and CDR2 SNEGSKA come from the germline V gene (reference sequence). V was trimmed by 3 bases and J by 0 bases, leaving 24 bases between them. The CDR3 bases are TGCAGTGCTAGTGTCTTACGTCTGCGGAAGGGGAACTCCTACGAGCAGTACTTC. Its translation: CSASVLRLRKGNSYEQYF.

J is TRBJ2-1 and V is TRBV15, with D unclear. Germline V gene lookup returns CDR1 LNHNV and CDR2 YYDKDF (reference sequence). Trimming stripped 2 bases from V and 5 bases from J, with 4 bases between. The CDR3 has 12 amino acids. The CDR3 coding sequence is TGTGCCACCAGCAGACCGAACAATGAGCAGTTCTTC. Its protein is CATSRPNNEQFF.

The chain links TRBV4-1 to TRBJ2-7; D is undetermined. V was clipped by 0 bases and J by 0 bases, with 12 bases between them. CDR1 MGHRA and CDR2 YSYEKL come from the germline V gene. This CDR3 is built from 16 residues. CDR3 bases: TGCGCCAGCAGCCAAGATTGGGCGGCGCGCTCCTACGAGCAGTACTTC. Its protein is CASSQDWAARSYEQYF.

The rearrangement uses TRBV6-6 and TRBJ1-6, with D tentatively TRBD1 (5 bases). There are 15 residues in the CDR3. The germline gives CDR1 MNHNY, CDR2 SVGAGI (reference sequence). The V gene lost 0 bases and the J gene lost 5 bases, with 8 bases spanning the gap. The CDR3 nucleotides read TGTGCCAGCAGTTACTCGGGGCAGAATAATTCACCCCTCCACTTT. Its translation: CASSYSGQNNSPLHF.

In its sample, this clonotype was seen a few times. V and J are TRBV5-1 and TRBJ1-5; D may be TRBD1 (5 bases). This CDR3 is 18 amino acids long. CDR1 and CDR2 (germline): SGHRS, YFSETQ. Between the trimmed V and J ends, which lost 0 bases and 2 bases, there was a span of 18 bases. CDR3 region: CASSLAEPKGRGNQPQHF. For the CDR3, the DNA is TGCGCCAGCAGCTTGGCCGAACCAAAGGGGCGCGGCAATCAGCCCCAGCATTTT.

This chain connects TRBV10-3 to TRBJ2-3; 16 positions match TRBD2. From germline, CDR1 is ENHRY and CDR2 SYGVKD. Trimming at V came to 7 bases and at J to 3 bases, leaving 13 bases not matched to a gene. CDR3 size: 19 residues. The CDR3 sequence is CAITVRGTSGGAGTDTQYF. Here the CDR3 DNA reads TGTGCCATCACAGTGCGCGGGACTAGCGGGGGGGCCGGGACAGATACGCAGTATTTT.